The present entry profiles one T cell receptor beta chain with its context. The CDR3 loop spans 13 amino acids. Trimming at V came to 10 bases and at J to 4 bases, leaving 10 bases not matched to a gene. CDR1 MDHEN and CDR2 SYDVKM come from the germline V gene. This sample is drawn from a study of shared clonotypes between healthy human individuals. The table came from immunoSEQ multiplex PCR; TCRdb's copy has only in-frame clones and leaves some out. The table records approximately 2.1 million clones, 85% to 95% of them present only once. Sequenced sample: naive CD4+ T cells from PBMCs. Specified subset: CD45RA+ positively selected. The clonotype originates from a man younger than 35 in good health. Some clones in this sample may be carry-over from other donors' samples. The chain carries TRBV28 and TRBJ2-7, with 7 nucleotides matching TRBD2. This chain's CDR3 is CATLAEGSYEQYF. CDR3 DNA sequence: TGTGCCACTCTAGCGGAGGGATCTTACGAGCAGTACTTC.